This T cell receptor (beta chain) came from a study of technical replicates of blood from a handful of donors. This CDR3 has 15 amino acids. Germline values: CDR1 SSHAT, CDR2 FNYEAQ (reference sequence). Here immunoSEQ multiplex PCR was the method, and the copy in TCRdb shows in-frame clones only, minus some. The data show about 79,000 clones, 90% to 95% seen once. This clonotype was obtained from a human donor in good health. Sequencing was done on a sample of T cells isolated from PBMCs. V is TRBV7-7 and J is TRBJ1-1, with D possibly being TRBD1 (5 bases). The CDR3 DNA sequence: TGTGCTGGGGGGGGATCCTTCGTAGAGAACACTGAAGCTTTCTTT. Its protein is CAGGGSFVENTEAFF.